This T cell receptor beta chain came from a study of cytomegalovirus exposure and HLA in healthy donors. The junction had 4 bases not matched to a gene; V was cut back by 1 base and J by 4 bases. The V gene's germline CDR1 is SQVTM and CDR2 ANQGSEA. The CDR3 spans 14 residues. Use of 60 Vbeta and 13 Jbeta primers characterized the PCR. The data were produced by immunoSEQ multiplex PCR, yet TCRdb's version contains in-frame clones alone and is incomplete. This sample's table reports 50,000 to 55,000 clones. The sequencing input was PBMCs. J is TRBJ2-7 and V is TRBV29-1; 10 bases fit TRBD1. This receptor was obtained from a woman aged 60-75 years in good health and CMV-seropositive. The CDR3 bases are TGCAGCGTTGAAGCTGGGACAGGGGCTTACGAGCAGTACTTC. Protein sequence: CSVEAGTGAYEQYF.